Listed below are T cell receptor beta chains from one sample, sequenced in a study of molecular identifiers for immune sequencing clone quantification. One entry per CDR3 protein, called by TCRdb with MiXCR from the PCR reads. Of a few hundred thousand distinct CDR3 sequences listed, around a fifth were seen once; the top ten hold 0.7% to 0.95%. The specimen was naive CD8+ T cells from blood, with Jurkat cell RNA spiked in. All receptors come from a human donor in good health. Some libraries in this study had Jurkat cell RNA spiked in. The CDR3 runs from the conserved cysteine through the conserved F or W. D genes are given only for firm matches. Size tells how often a clone was seen (once, few, many) or the class of an expanded clone, and some rows leave it out.

TRBV28	TRBJ2-7	few	-	TGTGCCAGCAGTTTGAGGCGGAGCTCCTACGAGCAGTACTTC	CASSLRRSSYEQYF
TRBV5-1	TRBJ1-1	many	-	TGCGCCAGCAGCTCTCCTCGAGGAGCTTTCTTT	CASSSPRGAFF
TRBV2	TRBJ2-4	many	-	TGTGCCAGCAGTGAAGACCCAAAGCAGGGTCTCAACATTCAGTACTTC	CASSEDPKQGLNIQYF
TRBV7-6	TRBJ2-7	many	-	TGTGCCAGCAGCACAAATGGGGAGCAGTACTTC	CASSTNGEQYF
TRBV6-2/TRBV6-3	TRBJ2-5	many	-	TGTGCCAGCAGTTACACCTCTTCGTCCGGGGGGACCCAGTACTTC	CASSYTSSSGGTQYF
TRBV20-1	TRBJ2-7	many	-	TGCAGTGCTAGTGAACAGGGATACGAGCAGTACTTC	CSASEQGYEQYF
TRBV7-9	TRBJ2-5	few	TRBD1	TGTGCCAGCAGCCGGACGGACAGGCACCAAGAGACCCAGTACTTC	CASSRTDRHQETQYF
TRBV11-2	TRBJ1-4	-	TRBD1	TGTGCCAGCAGCATAGGGACAGATGCAACTAATGAAAAACTGTTTTTT	CASSIGTDATNEKLFF
TRBV7-6	TRBJ2-1	many	TRBD2	TGTGCCAGCAGCTCGGAAGCTAGCGGGGGGGCCTACAATGAGCAGTTCTTC	CASSSEASGGAYNEQFF
TRBV7-6	TRBJ2-7	-	TRBD1	TGTGCCAGCAGCTCTCCGGGACAGGGTTTCGACGAGCAGTACTTC	CASSSPGQGFDEQYF
TRBV7-9	TRBJ2-5	many	-	TGTGCCAGCAGCCCCCGTATCCCAGAGACCCAGTACTTC	CASSPRIPETQYF
TRBV29-1	TRBJ2-3	many	-	TGCAGCGTTGAACTGTTAGCGGTCAGCACAGATACGCAGTATTTT	CSVELLAVSTDTQYF
TRBV20-1	TRBJ1-5	-	TRBD1	TGCAGTGCGGGACAGGGACTGGGTCAGCCCCAGCATTTT	CSAGQGLGQPQHF
TRBV7-2	TRBJ2-3	-	-	TGTGCCAGCAGCTTAGTATCGGGGGCGAGAACAGATACGCGGTATTTT	CASSLVSGARTDTRYF
TRBV5-1	TRBJ1-6	-	-	TGCGCCAGCCGGTTGGGTTCGGACCACTCACCCCTCCACTTT	CASRLGSDHSPLHF
TRBV12-3/TRBV12-4	TRBJ2-7	-	-	TGTGCCAGCAGTTTCACCCTGACTAGCTCCTACGAGCAGTACTTC	CASSFTLTSSYEQYF
TRBV12-3/TRBV12-4	TRBJ2-2	many	-	TGTGCCAGCAGTCCTAGCGAGACGAACACCGGGGAGCTGTTTTTT	CASSPSETNTGELFF
TRBV30	TRBJ2-7	-	TRBD1	TGTGCCTGGAACCGGGACAGCCACGAGCAGTACTTC	CAWNRDSHEQYF
TRBV7-6	TRBJ2-3	-	-	TGTGCCAGCAGCTTAGGACACGGGGCAGATACGCAGTATTTT	CASSLGHGADTQYF
TRBV20-1	TRBJ2-7	few	TRBD2	TGCAGTGCTAGCCGGACTAGCGGGCCGACGAGCTCCTACGAGCAGTACTTC	CSASRTSGPTSSYEQYF
TRBV7-8	TRBJ2-5	many	-	TGTGCCAGCACCCCCTTGGTTGGGCTACAAGAGACCCAGTACTTC	CASTPLVGLQETQYF
TRBV10-3	TRBJ2-7	few	-	TGTGCCATCAGCGGGGGTGGACAACCCTACGAGCAGTACTTC	CAISGGGQPYEQYF
TRBV4-3	TRBJ2-7	-	TRBD1	TGCGCCAGCAGCCAAGATTGGAACAGGGGATACGAGCAGTACTTC	CASSQDWNRGYEQYF
TRBV29-1	TRBJ1-1	many	-	TGCAGCGTTGAAGATTATAGGGGTCGAAACACTGAAGCTTTCTTT	CSVEDYRGRNTEAFF
TRBV28	TRBJ2-7	many	-	TGTGCCAGCAGTTTATCCGACAGCTCCTACGAGCAGTACTTC	CASSLSDSSYEQYF
TRBV5-6	TRBJ1-5	-	-	TGTGCCAGCAGCGGCCGGGAGTTCAATCAGCCCCAGCATTTT	CASSGREFNQPQHF
TRBV13	TRBJ2-2	few	-	TGTGCCAGCAGCTCACGGGACGGACTTACGGCCGGGGAGCTGTTTTTT	CASSSRDGLTAGELFF
TRBV11-1	TRBJ2-7	few	-	TGTGCCAGCAGCTTATACTCCGGACAATACTACGAGCAGTACTTC	CASSLYSGQYYEQYF
TRBV7-9	TRBJ1-5	many	-	TGTGCCAGCAGCCCCGGGGCGTATCAGCCCCAGCATTTT	CASSPGAYQPQHF